Below are 5 T cell receptor beta chains sequenced from a single sample in a study of blood T cell repertoires in COVID-19. Clones were sequenced by immunoSEQ multiplex PCR, and TCRdb holds only the in-frame ones, with some missing. The top ten hold approximately 2.4% of the sample, which has under 250,000 clones, roughly 90% seen once. The sample was PBMCs or T cells enriched from blood (not recorded which). The receptors originated from a woman aged 25 to 45 with acute COVID-19.

The gene calls are TRBV18 and TRBJ1-6, with 7 bases identical to TRBD1. V lost 5 bases, J lost 7 bases, and 14 bases stayed unmatched. The CDR3 has 17 amino acids. Germline-derived CDR1 and CDR2 are KGHSH and LQKENI. The CDR3 sequence: CASSALAGQHFNSPLHF. CDR3 bases: TGTGCCAGCTCAGCACTTGCGGGACAGCATTTCAATTCACCCCTCCACTTT.

J is TRBJ1-2 and V is TRBV7-2, with D possibly being TRBD1 (6 bases). Trimming shortened V by 0 bases and J by 3 bases, and 8 bases separated the two germline ends. Germline V gene sequence: CDR1 SGHTA, CDR2 FQGNSA. The CDR3 totals 14 residues. CDR3 sequence (DNA): TGTGCCAGCAGCTTAGCGGGGGCAGACTATGGCTACACCTTC. Amino acid sequence: CASSLAGADYGYTF.

V and J are TRBV6-5 and TRBJ1-2, with D possibly TRBD1 on 6 matching bases. V lost 10 bases, J lost 8 bases, and 11 bases lay in between. This CDR3 has 10 amino acids. CDR1 and CDR2 from the germline V gene are MNHEY and SVGAGI. In nucleotides, the CDR3 is TGTGCCACAGGGGTCGCGGGCTACACCTTC. It translates to CATGVAGYTF.

This clone appeared a few times. The CDR3 DNA is TGTGCCAGCACACCACCGGGCACTGAAGCTTTCTTT. This gives the protein CASTPPGTEAFF. The chain has TRBV25-1 and TRBJ1-1; D is uncertain. CDR3 length: 12 residues. V lost 7 bases and J 4 bases, leaving 10 bases between the germline ends. CDR1 is MGHDK, CDR2 SYGVNS, per germline.

The chain joins TRBV7-8 to TRBJ1-2; D is undetermined. The CDR3 is 13 amino acids. Deletions cut 5 bases from V and 3 bases from J, with 10 bases between. CDR1 is SGHVS, CDR2 FQNEAQ, per germline. The CDR3 nucleotides read TGTGCCAGCAGCGCTACGAGGGACTATGGCTACACCTTC. It yields the protein CASSATRDYGYTF.